This entry lists 18 T cell receptor beta chains sequenced from one sample in a study of T cell clonality in common variable immunodeficiency. Whole-study results and caveats: Fewer deletions and N-nucleotide insertions were reportedly seen in common variable immunodeficiency TCR beta sequences.

The protocol was immunoSEQ multiplex PCR, while the TCRdb copy is restricted to in-frame clones and leaves out a portion. The sample shows approximately 24,000 clones, none of them appearing just once. These receptors have no identified antigens. The sample consisted of peripheral blood mononuclear cells. All receptors derive from a human donor with common variable immunodeficiency.

In its sample, this clone was seen many times. CDR3 amino acids: CASSRGPRTGELFF. CDR3 bases read: TGTGCCAGCAGCCGTGGGCCCCGGACCGGGGAG. This chain uses TRBV5-5 with TRBJ2-2; D is unclear. The CDR3 end is not reached by the read, which stops 3 residues before it; the germline J gene fills it in. Trimming pared 4 bases from V and 5 bases from J, leaving 12 bases between. Germline V CDR1 and CDR2: SGHKS, YYEKEE (reference sequence). The CDR3 totals 14 residues.

This clone was observed many times. Read data end 3 residues before the CDR3 end; the end is taken from the germline J gene. The rearrangement links TRBV28 to TRBJ1-2; 7 positions agree with TRBD1. Per the germline V gene, CDR1 is MDHEN and CDR2 is SYDVKM. This CDR3 is 14 amino acids long. After removal of 4 bases from V and 4 bases from J, the junction contained 6 bases not matched to a gene. Here the CDR3 reads CASSSLTGSYGYTF. The covered CDR3 bases are TGTGCCAGCAGTTCACTGACAGGGAGCTATGGC.

About this clone: With the read ending 3 residues before the CDR3 end, the germline J gene is used to fill in that end. The rearrangement joins TRBV29-1 to TRBJ2-7; 10 bases map to TRBD1. Trimming took 6 bases from V and 3 from J; bases not matched to a gene: 2. Germline V gene data show CDR1 as SQVTM and CDR2 as ANQGSEA. The CDR3 length is 12 residues. The CDR3 bases that were read are TGCAGCGTCGGGACAGGGGTCTACGAG. Its translation: CSVGTGVYE. The entire CDR3 protein is CSVGTGVYEQYF.

In its sample, this clone was seen a few times. The read ends 3 residues early relative to the CDR3; the germline J gene fills the gap. The chain carries TRBV18 and TRBJ2-7; 13 bases are a match to TRBD2. The CDR3 has 18 residues. The ends lost 6 bases at V and 1 base at J; junction bases unmatched: 12. CDR1 and CDR2 from the germline V gene are KGHSH and LQKENI. CDR3: CASSVLAGGSQSSYEQYF. The part of the CDR3 DNA that was read is TGTGCCAGCTCCGTACTAGCGGGAGGGTCCCAATCTTCCTACGAG. Full variable domain (rest looked up from reference TRBV18 and TRBJ2-7): NAGVMQNPRHLVRRRGQEARLRCSPMKGHSHVYWYRQLPEEGLKFMVYLQKENIIDESGMPKERFSAEFPKEGPSILRIQQVVRGDSAAYFCASSVLAGGSQSSYEQYFGPGTRLTVT.

Regarding this clone: Coverage ceases 3 residues before the CDR3 finishes, and the germline J gene fills in the end. The chain recombines TRBV18 with TRBJ1-6; D uncertain. This CDR3 region has 15 residues. V dropped 2 bases and J dropped 5 bases, with 10 bases sitting between them. CDR1 and CDR2 from the germline V gene are KGHSH and LQKENI. The sequenced part of the CDR3 DNA is TGTGCCAGCTCACCAATCACGGGTGATAATTCACCC. This sequence encodes CASSPITGDNSP. The entire CDR3 protein is CASSPITGDNSPLHF.

This clone was picked up a small number of times. The CDR3 end is not reached by the read, which stops 3 residues before it; the germline J gene fills it in. The chain combines TRBV18 with TRBJ2-7; 7 positions agree with TRBD1. Germline V gene sequence: CDR1 KGHSH, CDR2 LQKENI. The CDR3 contains 13 residues. The ends lost 6 bases at V and 5 bases at J; junction bases unmatched: 7. The CDR3 DNA, read in part, is TGTGCCAGCTCCGGGACAGCCTTTGACGAG. Translating gives CASSGTAFDE. The whole CDR3 protein reads CASSGTAFDEQYF. Full variable domain (remainder filled in from reference TRBV18 and TRBJ2-7): NAGVMQNPRHLVRRRGQEARLRCSPMKGHSHVYWYRQLPEEGLKFMVYLQKENIIDESGMPKERFSAEFPKEGPSILRIQQVVRGDSAAYFCASSGTAFDEQYFGPGTRLTVT.

This clone was counted between two and nine times. The read halts 3 residues ahead of the CDR3 end, with the missing end drawn from the germline J gene. V and J are TRBV11-2 and TRBJ2-3; D unresolved. CDR1 SGHAT and CDR2 FQNNGV come from the germline V gene. The V and J ends lost 5 bases and 3 bases respectively, with 15 bases between them. The CDR3 length is 15 residues. Partial CDR3 DNA: TGTGCCAGCAGCCCCTCTGGTGCTATGACAGATACG. As protein: CASSPSGAMTDT. The full CDR3 protein is CASSPSGAMTDTQYF.

This clone was detected a few times. Coverage ceases 3 residues before the CDR3 finishes, and the germline J gene fills in the end. The V call is TRBV11-2, the J call TRBJ2-1, with D uncertain. Germline-derived CDR1 and CDR2 are SGHAT and FQNNGV. The V gene lost 3 bases and the J gene lost 7 bases, with 13 bases spanning the gap. This CDR3 comprises 14 residues. The CDR3 bases that were read are TGTGCCAGCAGCTTCGGCTCCCCTAGGAATGAG. Translating gives CASSFGSPRNE. The full CDR3 reads CASSFGSPRNEQFF.

With regard to this clone: The read ends 3 residues early relative to the CDR3; the germline J gene fills the gap. The V gene is TRBV7-2, the J gene TRBJ1-6; a possible D gene is TRBD1 (5 bases). The V gene's germline CDR1 is SGHTA and CDR2 FQGNSA. The V and J ends lost 6 bases and 7 bases respectively, with 13 bases between them. CDR3 size: 14 residues. The sequenced part of the CDR3 DNA is TGTGCCAGCAGTTTACAGGCGTTGAATTCACCC. It specifies CASSLQALNSP. The complete CDR3 sequence is CASSLQALNSPLHF.

In this sample, this clone turned up a few times. The CDR3 goes on 3 residues after the read ends, and that part is filled in from the germline J gene. The chain joins TRBV2 to TRBJ1-2, with 7 positions matching TRBD1. CDR3 length: 13 amino acids. Germline V gives CDR1 SNHLY, CDR2 FYNNEI. The DNA read from the CDR3 is TGTGCCAGCAGCCCCGGACAGGAGATCGGC. As protein: CASSPGQEIG. The whole CDR3 is CASSPGQEIGYTF.

In the case of this clone: A much larger clonotype is one base distant, so this may be a read error. The read is 3 residues too short to cover the CDR3 end, so that end is filled in from the germline J gene. The chain recombines TRBV7-3 with TRBJ2-3, with no clear D. The CDR3 extends over 13 amino acids. The germline CDR1 and CDR2 sequences are SGHTA and FQGTGA. The sequenced CDR3 bases are TGTTCCAGCAGCTCCTACAGCACAGATACG. Protein: CSSSSYSTDT. The entire CDR3 reads CSSSSYSTDTQYF.

The sample holds many counts of this clone. The sequence runs out 3 residues before the end of the CDR3; the remainder is reconstructed from the germline J gene. The chain has TRBV20-1 and TRBJ2-5; 12 nucleotides align to TRBD2. The V gene's germline CDR1 is DFQATT and CDR2 SNEGSKA (reference sequence). CDR3 length equals 15 residues. V lost 1 base and J lost 4; bases outside the gene matches: 4. CDR3 DNA, as far as it was read: TGCAGTGCTAGAGCTAGCGGGGGGGCCCTAGAGACC. It is translated as CSARASGGALET. The whole CDR3 is CSARASGGALETQYF.

This clone was counted many times. The read ends 3 residues early relative to the CDR3; the germline J gene fills the gap. The chain is built from TRBV5-6 and TRBJ1-5; D may be TRBD1 (6 bases). CDR1 SGHDT and CDR2 YYEEEE come from the germline V gene. Trimming cost V 4 bases and J 8 bases, with 10 bases left between them. The CDR3 contains 12 residues. CDR3 loop: CASSGGREPQHF. Partial CDR3 DNA: TGTGCCAGCAGCGGGGGCCGGGAGCCC.

This clone came up a few times. The CDR3 end lies 3 residues beyond the end of the read and is filled in from the germline J gene. The chain couples TRBV30 to TRBJ1-3; no definite D call. Germline V CDR1 and CDR2: GTSNPN, SVGIG (reference sequence). The CDR3 consists of 13 residues. Trimming cost V 7 bases and J 4 bases, with 14 bases left between them. Here the CDR3 reads CASIRGAGNTIYF. Partial CDR3 DNA: TGTGCCTCTATCCGCGGTGCAGGAAACACC.

This clone was seen only a few times. The CDR3 is CASSLTGGPSGYTF. The sequenced CDR3 bases are TGTGCCAGCAGCCTCACAGGGGGCCCTTCGGGC. The chain carries TRBV7-2 and TRBJ1-2, with 9 bases fitting TRBD1. Coverage ceases 3 residues before the CDR3 finishes, and the germline J gene fills in the end. This CDR3 spans 14 amino acids. Germline-derived CDR1 and CDR2 are SGHTA and FQGNSA.

In its sample, this clone was seen a few times. The read terminates 3 residues before the CDR3 end, so the remaining end is supplied by the germline J gene. The rearrangement links TRBV30 to TRBJ1-2; a weak D match, TRBD1 (6 bases). The ends were cut back, 1 base at V and 7 bases at J, with 16 bases in the middle. This CDR3 comprises 14 residues. The germline CDR1 and CDR2 sequences are GTSNPN and SVGIG (reference sequence). The sequenced CDR3 bases are TGTGCCTGGAGTGGTTCTTCGGGCAGGGGTGGC. Residues: CAWSGSSGRGG. The full CDR3 protein is CAWSGSSGRGGYTF.

This clone turned up a few times. The CDR3 goes on 3 residues after the read ends, and that part is filled in from the germline J gene. The genes are TRBV5-5 and TRBJ2-7; TRBD2 aligns across 9 bases. Germline CDR1 is SGHKS and CDR2 is YYEKEE (reference sequence). The CDR3 covers 15 residues. V gave up 1 base and J gave up 3 bases; unmatched junction bases: 5. Partial CDR3 DNA: TGTGCCAGCAGCTTGCGTAGCGGGGGAGTCTACGAG. Amino acid sequence: CASSLRSGGVYE. From start to end, the CDR3 is CASSLRSGGVYEQYF. Drawing the rest from reference TRBV5-5 and TRBJ2-7, the complete variable domain is DAGVTQSPTHLIKTRGQQVTLRCSPISGHKSVSWYQQVLGQGPQFIFQYYEKEERGRGNFPDRFSARQFPNYSSELNVNALLLGDSALYLCASSLRSGGVYEQYFGPGTRLTVT.

This clone was counted only a few times. The read ends 3 residues before the CDR3 terminus; that terminus is restored from the germline J gene. The chain joins TRBV11-3 to TRBJ2-1; D uncertain. Germline CDR1 and CDR2: SGHNT and YENEEA. The CDR3 spans 13 residues. The V end was cut by 0 bases, the J end by 7 bases, with 7 bases between. The CDR3 bases that were read are TGTGCCAGCAGCTTAGATGAAGGGAATGAG. This sequence encodes CASSLDEGNE. The CDR3 in its entirety is CASSLDEGNEQFF.